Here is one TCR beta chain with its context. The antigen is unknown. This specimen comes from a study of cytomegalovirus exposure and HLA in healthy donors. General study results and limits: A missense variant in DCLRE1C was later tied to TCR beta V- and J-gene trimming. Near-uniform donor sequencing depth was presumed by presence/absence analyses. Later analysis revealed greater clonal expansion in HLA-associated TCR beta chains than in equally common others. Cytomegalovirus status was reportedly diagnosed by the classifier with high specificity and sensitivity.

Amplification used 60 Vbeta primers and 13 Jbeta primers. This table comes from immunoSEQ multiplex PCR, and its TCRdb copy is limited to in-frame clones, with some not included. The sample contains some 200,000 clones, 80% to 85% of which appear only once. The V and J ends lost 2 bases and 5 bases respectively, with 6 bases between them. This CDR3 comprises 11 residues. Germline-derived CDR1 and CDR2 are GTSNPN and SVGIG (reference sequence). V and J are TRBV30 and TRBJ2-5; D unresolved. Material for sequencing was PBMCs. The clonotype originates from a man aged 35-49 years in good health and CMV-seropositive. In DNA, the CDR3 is TGTGCCTGGAGTTCCGGGGAGACCCAGTACTTC. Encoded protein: CAWSSGETQYF. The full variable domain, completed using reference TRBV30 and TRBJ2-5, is SQTIHQWPATLVQPVGSPLSLECTVEGTSNPNLYWYRQAAGRGLQLLFYSVGIGQISSEVPQNLSASRPQDRQFILSSKKLLLSDSGFYLCAWSSGETQYFGPGTRLLVL.